A selection of T cell receptor beta chains follows, all from one sample in a study of blood T cell repertoires in COVID-19. Data came from immunoSEQ multiplex PCR; TCRdb stores just in-frame clones and leaves some out. The sample holds a few hundred thousand clones, over 75% seen once. The material sequenced was peripheral blood. The source is a human donor in a cohort sampled during active COVID-19. CDR3s include the opening cysteine and the closing phenylalanine or tryptophan. A D gene is named only where the DNA matches it firmly. Clone size appears in some rows only: once, few, many, or a class for an expanded clone.

V gene	clone size	D gene	J gene	CDR3 protein	CDR3 DNA
TRBV28	-	TRBD1	TRBJ2-7	CASSLPGTGGHEQYF	TGTGCCAGCAGTTTACCCGGGACAGGGGGGCACGAGCAGTACTTC
TRBV29-1	-	TRBD2	TRBJ2-1	CSSILAGAGNEQFF	TGCAGCTCTATACTAGCGGGAGCAGGGAATGAGCAGTTCTTC
TRBV7-8	-	-	TRBJ2-7	CASSPERVSEQYF	TGTGCCAGCAGCCCTGAGAGGGTGTCCGAGCAGTACTTC
TRBV7-6	-	TRBD1	TRBJ2-7	CASSSGRGTLALEQYF	TGTGCCAGCAGCTCGGGCAGGGGGACGCTAGCCCTCGAGCAGTACTTC
TRBV7-9	-	-	TRBJ2-7	CASSLVGGSYEQYF	TGTGCCAGCAGCTTAGTAGGAGGGTCCTACGAGCAGTACTTC
TRBV21-1	few	-	TRBJ1-6	CASSKARDSPLHF	TGTGCCAGCAGCAAAGCGAGGGATTCACCCCTCCACTTT
TRBV7-9	-	TRBD1	TRBJ1-4	CASSLEGQGARLFF	TGTGCCAGCAGCTTAGAGGGACAGGGGGCAAGACTGTTTTTT
TRBV28	-	TRBD2	TRBJ2-3	CASSLSGVSTDTQYF	TGTGCCAGCAGTTTAAGCGGGGTGAGCACAGATACGCAGTATTTT
TRBV7-9	-	-	TRBJ2-7	CASGLPYEQYF	TGTGCCAGCGGACTTCCCTACGAGCAGTACTTC
TRBV7-9	-	TRBD2	TRBJ2-7	CASSISGRAYEQYF	TGTGCCAGCAGCATTAGCGGGAGGGCCTACGAGCAGTACTTC
TRBV7-6	-	TRBD2	TRBJ2-7	CASSSQTGGSYEQYF	TGTGCCAGCAGCTCCCAAACGGGAGGTTCCTACGAGCAGTACTTC
TRBV7-8	-	TRBD2	TRBJ2-3	CASSPRTSGRSTDTQYF	TGTGCCAGCAGCCCGCGGACTAGCGGGCGTAGCACAGATACGCAGTATTTT